Listed here are 29 T cell receptor beta chains from one sample, sequenced in a study of patients and donors after allogeneic stem cell transplantation. TCRdb redid the calling of the RT-PCR reads with MiXCR, one entry per CDR3 protein. The sample holds fewer than 500,000 distinct CDR3 sequences, approximately 16% seen once. Sample: blood, either unsorted or a sorted T cell fraction (not recorded which). These receptors were taken from a human donor who was either an allogeneic HSCT recipient or a stem cell or donor lymphocyte infusion donor (not recorded which). It is not recorded whose cells these are; they may come from a transplant donor.

This clonotype has more than one count but fewer than ten. This chain links TRBV7-9 with TRBJ2-5, with 9 positions matching TRBD1. CDR3 length equals 15 residues. V lost 5 bases, J lost 3 bases, and 7 bases stayed unmatched. Germline V gene sequence: CDR1 SEHNR, CDR2 FQNEAQ (reference sequence). The CDR3 coding sequence is TGTGCCAGCAGCCCGTTGGGACAGGGCGAAGAGACCCAGTACTTC. Amino acid sequence: CASSPLGQGEETQYF.

Only a few counts were recorded for this clonotype. Written as DNA, the CDR3 is TGTGCCAGCAGCCGACTTTCGCGGACGCAGCGGGGCTATGGCTACACCTTC. Translating it yields CASSRLSRTQRGYGYTF. The V and J genes are TRBV3-1 and TRBJ1-2; D uncertain. Trimming left V 4 bases short and J 4 bases short, with 22 bases between. The CDR3 is 17 amino acids. Germline V lookup: CDR1 LGHDT, CDR2 YNNKEL (reference sequence).

The CDR3 protein is CASSLERTWAGELFF. CDR3 sequence (DNA): TGTGCCAGCAGCCTCGAGCGGACGTGGGCCGGGGAGCTGTTTTTT. The rearrangement joins TRBV7-9 to TRBJ2-2, with TRBD2 as a possible D gene (5 bases). V was trimmed by 5 bases and J by 6 bases, leaving 16 bases between them. CDR3 length equals 15 residues. Germline V lookup: CDR1 SEHNR, CDR2 FQNEAQ (reference sequence).

The rearrangement joins TRBV20-1 to TRBJ2-3; TRBD2 agrees at 10 bases. Trimming took 6 bases from V and 1 from J; bases not matched to a gene: 7. The CDR3 has 15 amino acids. Germline values: CDR1 DFQATT, CDR2 SNEGSKA (reference sequence). As DNA, the CDR3 is TGCAGTGCGTCACCTAGCGGGAGTCGCACAGATACGCAGTATTTT. This codes for CSASPSGSRTDTQYF.

In the case of this clonotype: A single base separates this from a much larger clone, so it may be a read error. The rearrangement uses TRBV2 and TRBJ2-5; no clear D. This CDR3 is built from 11 residues. The germline CDR1 and CDR2 sequences are SNHLY and FYNNEI. CDR3 coding DNA: TGTGCCAGCAGGGAAGAAGAGACCCAGTACTTC. This translates into CASREEETQYF.

The rearrangement links TRBV7-8 to TRBJ2-2; 8 bases map to TRBD1. The germline V gene encodes CDR1 SGHVS and CDR2 FQNEAQ. The CDR3 has 14 residues. V lost 5 bases, J lost 6 bases, and 5 bases stayed unmatched. The CDR3 nucleotides are TGTGCCAGCAGCCTTCACAGGGGGGCCGGGGAGCTGTTTTTT. It is translated as CASSLHRGAGELFF.

This clonotype was counted many times. The chain carries TRBV9 and TRBJ1-6, with D maybe TRBD1 (6 bases). Germline V lookup: CDR1 SGDLS, CDR2 YYNGEE. Trimming pared 0 bases from V and 3 bases from J, leaving 7 bases between. This CDR3 has 15 residues. CDR3 in amino acids: CASSVEQGYNSPLHF. The CDR3 coding sequence is TGTGCCAGCAGCGTAGAACAGGGCTATAATTCACCCCTCCACTTT.

This rearrangement joins TRBV4-3 to TRBJ2-7; TRBD1 aligns across 11 bases. Trimming removed 3 bases from V and 5 bases from J; junction bases left unmatched: 9. The CDR3 covers 16 residues. Per the germline V gene, CDR1 is LGHNA and CDR2 is YSLEER. CDR3 nucleotide sequence: TGCGCCAGCAGCCATGAAACCGGGACAGGGGGTAACGAGCAGTACTTC. Translation gives CASSHETGTGGNEQYF.

The sample holds a few counts of this clonotype. The CDR3 nucleotides read TGTGCCAGCAGCTTAGAGGGGAGCTGGGACACGCCATATGGCTACACCTTC. As protein: CASSLEGSWDTPYGYTF. The chain employs TRBV7-2 and TRBJ1-2; perhaps TRBD1 as D (6 bases). The CDR3 covers 17 residues. Germline V CDR1 and CDR2: SGHTA, FQGNSA. Trimming removed 1 base from V and 5 bases from J, with 20 bases in between. The whole variable domain, remainder taken from reference TRBV7-2 and TRBJ1-2, is GAGVSQSPSNKVTEKGKDVELRCDPISGHTALYWYRQSLGQGLEFLIYFQGNSAPDKSGLPSDRFSAERTGGSVSTLTIQRTQQEDSAVYLCASSLEGSWDTPYGYTFGSGTRLTVV.

V is TRBV20-1 and J is TRBJ2-1; D is ambiguous. Germline values: CDR1 DFQATT, CDR2 SNEGSKA (reference sequence). There are 14 residues in the CDR3. Trimming removed 0 bases at V and 4 bases at J, with 10 bases between. The DNA for the CDR3 is TGCAGTGCTAGAGAGAGGACCCGTTACAATGAGCAGTTCTTC. Protein sequence: CSARERTRYNEQFF.

The chain carries TRBV4-1 and TRBJ2-2, with TRBD1 matching 8 bases. The CDR3 spans 14 residues. The V gene's germline CDR1 is MGHRA and CDR2 YSYEKL. The V segment lost 3 bases and the J segment 7 bases; nucleotides outside the gene matches: 4. The CDR3 spells CASSHAGGHGELFF. CDR3 sequence (DNA): TGCGCCAGCAGCCACGCAGGGGGCCACGGGGAGCTGTTTTTT.

This clonotype was detected only a few times. V gene TRBV6-1 combines with J gene TRBJ2-7; 9 bases map to TRBD1. Germline-derived CDR1 and CDR2 are MNHNS and SASEGT. V was clipped by 4 bases and J by 4 bases; unmatched bases: 5. This CDR3 has 14 amino acids. CDR3 sequence reads: CASSVTGGRYEQYF. The CDR3 nucleotides read TGTGCCAGCAGTGTAACAGGGGGCAGGTACGAGCAGTACTTC.

This clonotype was counted between two and nine times. The chain links TRBV9 to TRBJ2-7, with TRBD1 as a possible D gene (6 bases). The V end was cut by 4 bases, the J end by 0 bases, with 17 bases between. Germline loops: CDR1 SGDLS, CDR2 YYNGEE. The length of the CDR3 is 16 residues. Here the CDR3 DNA reads TGTGCCAGCAGCCCGAATCGACAGGACATCTCCTACGAGCAGTACTTC. Encoded protein: CASSPNRQDISYEQYF.

This clonotype appeared a few times. The chain joins TRBV19 to TRBJ1-5; TRBD1 might be the D (6 bases). Trimming took 6 bases from V and 1 from J, leaving 16 bases between them. Germline V CDR1 and CDR2: LNHDA, SQIVND (reference sequence). The CDR3 is 16 residues long. CDR3 sequence (DNA): TGTGCCAGTAGATTGGGAAGGGGGGCGAGCAATCAGCCCCAGCATTTT. Translated: CASRLGRGASNQPQHF.

This clonotype was counted at least ten times. This chain links TRBV12-3 or TRBV12-4 with TRBJ1-4, with TRBD1 matching 8 bases. The ends lost 7 bases at V and 8 bases at J; junction bases unmatched: 18. This CDR3 spans 17 amino acids. As DNA, the CDR3 is TGTGCCAGCATCTCCTTTCAGGGGACAGGTGGAAGAGAAAAACTGTTTTTT. Its translation: CASISFQGTGGREKLFF.

This clonotype was detected only a few times. The chain recombines TRBV18 with TRBJ2-5; 7 positions match TRBD1. This CDR3 comprises 15 residues. V was pared by 2 bases and J by 4 bases, with 7 bases of the junction left unmatched. CDR1 is KGHSH, CDR2 LQKENI, per germline. Here the CDR3 DNA reads TGTGCCAGCTCACCAGTGAGGGGGCCGGGAGAGACCCAGTACTTC. It yields the protein CASSPVRGPGETQYF.

This clonotype was seen only a few times. This rearrangement joins TRBV20-1 to TRBJ2-2; D possibly uses TRBD1 or TRBD2 (5 bases each). From germline, CDR1 is DFQATT and CDR2 SNEGSKA (reference sequence). The CDR3 runs 15 residues. Trimming removed 6 bases from V and 0 bases from J, with 14 bases in between. The CDR3 loop reads CSAPTGTANTGELFF. CDR3 in DNA: TGCAGTGCCCCGACCGGGACCGCGAACACCGGGGAGCTGTTTTTT.

This clonotype has a handful of counts. V usage is TRBV7-9 and J usage is TRBJ1-4; 8 bases map to TRBD1. Germline V CDR1 and CDR2: SEHNR, FQNEAQ (reference sequence). The CDR3 loop spans 14 amino acids. V shed 4 bases and J 5 bases; nucleotides not matched to a gene: 3. The CDR3 here is CASSYRGRNEKLFF. The CDR3, as DNA: TGTGCCAGCAGCTACAGGGGGAGGAATGAAAAACTGTTTTTT.

This clonotype was counted a few times. J is TRBJ2-7 and V is TRBV10-3; D gene uncertain. This CDR3 is built from 12 residues. Germline assignment: CDR1 ENHRY and CDR2 SYGVKD. V shed 3 bases and J shed 6 bases, with 9 bases lying between them. CDR3 amino acids: CAISEAGIEQYF. The CDR3 DNA sequence: TGTGCCATCAGTGAAGCCGGCATCGAGCAGTACTTC.

This clonotype turned up a few times. J is TRBJ2-1 and V is TRBV13; D is ambiguous. Trimming took off 4 bases at V and 4 bases at J, with 14 bases between the two ends. Germline lookup yields CDR1 PRHDT and CDR2 FYEKMQ (reference sequence). This CDR3 contains 15 residues. As DNA, the CDR3 is TGTGCCAGCAGCTCCGTCGGGCCTTTTTACAATGAGCAGTTCTTC. Amino acid sequence: CASSSVGPFYNEQFF.

About this clonotype: A read error may produce the germline difference seen at one junction end. The genes are TRBV7-7 and TRBJ2-7; 9 bases fit TRBD1. There are 16 residues in the CDR3. CDR1 and CDR2 (germline): SSHAT, FNYEAQ (reference sequence). The CDR3 nucleotides are TGTGCTAGCAGCCGGGACAGGGAGGACAAGTCCTACGAGCAGTACTTC. Protein: CASSRDREDKSYEQYF.

This clonotype showed up many times. The V and J genes are TRBV11-1 and TRBJ2-1, with 9 bases lining up with TRBD2. V trimming: 2 bases; J trimming: 3 bases; junction bases outside the gene matches: 11. CDR1 is SGHAT, CDR2 FQDESV, per germline (reference sequence). The CDR3 runs to 18 residues. As DNA, the CDR3 is TGTGCCAGCAGCTTATTAGCGGGAGTGCTCCACAGCTACAATGAGCAGTTCTTC. It encodes CASSLLAGVLHSYNEQFF.

The CDR3 sequence: CAISESSGQPNTEAFF. CDR3 in DNA: TGTGCCATCAGTGAGTCGAGCGGCCAGCCGAACACTGAAGCTTTCTTT. The chain carries TRBV10-3 and TRBJ1-1; D ambiguous. CDR3 length equals 16 residues. Trimming cost V 0 bases and J 1 base, with 12 bases left between them. CDR1 is ENHRY and CDR2 is SYGVKD in the germline V gene.

The chain carries TRBV2 and TRBJ2-7; D remains unclear. The CDR3 covers 11 residues. The ends were cut back, 6 bases at V and 5 bases at J, with 8 bases in the middle. The germline gives CDR1 SNHLY, CDR2 FYNNEI. The CDR3 DNA reads as TGTGCCAGCAGCCCCTGGAACGAGCAGTACTTC. Translated, it gives CASSPWNEQYF.

The V and J genes are TRBV19 and TRBJ1-5; 8 positions agree with TRBD1. The CDR3 length is 16 residues. Germline CDR1 reads LNHDA; CDR2 reads SQIVND (reference sequence). Trimming at V came to 3 bases and at J to 1 base, leaving 5 bases not matched to a gene. CDR3 in DNA: TGTGCCAGTAGTATCTTTGACAGGGGAAGCAATCAGCCCCAGCATTTT. It specifies CASSIFDRGSNQPQHF.

The CDR3 here is CASSLDRYNEKLFF. As DNA, the CDR3 is TGTGCCAGCAGTTTAGACAGATATAATGAAAAACTGTTTTTT. The gene calls are TRBV12-3 or TRBV12-4 and TRBJ1-4; D call uncertain. Deletions cut 1 base from V and 4 bases from J, with 7 bases between. The CDR3 is made up of 14 amino acids.

Only a few counts were recorded for this clonotype. V is TRBV20-1 and J is TRBJ2-7; 8 bases fit TRBD1. The CDR3 consists of 12 residues. Germline lookup yields CDR1 DFQATT and CDR2 SNEGSKA (reference sequence). Trimming cost V 1 base and J 4 bases; bases outside gene matches: 0. CDR3 sequence: CSARGQGYEQYF. Written as DNA, the CDR3 is TGCAGTGCTAGAGGACAGGGGTACGAGCAGTACTTC.

This clonotype occurred a few times. CDR3 region: CASSEGGGAKNIQYF. The CDR3 DNA reads TGTGCCAGCAGTGAGGGCGGGGGGGCCAAAAACATTCAGTACTTC. The genes are TRBV12-3 or TRBV12-4 and TRBJ2-4; 8 bases line up with TRBD2. With V trimmed by 5 bases and J by 1 base, 4 bases remained unmatched. This CDR3 is built from 15 residues.

This sequence joins TRBV5-6 and TRBJ1-1, with D possibly being TRBD1 (6 bases). The CDR3 is 15 amino acids. The germline CDR1 and CDR2 sequences are SGHDT and YYEEEE. V lost 4 bases, J lost 1 base, and 14 bases lay in between. CDR3 sequence reads: CASSPGGGANTEAFF. CDR3 bases: TGTGCCAGCAGCCCCGGGGGGGGGGCGAACACTGAAGCTTTCTTT.